This T cell receptor (beta chain) came from a study of identifying expanded T cells in peripheral blood. Whole-study findings and limits: Differentially abundant clones: about 1.2 between replicates, 16.4 at about two weeks, less than 25 at four.

The CDR3 totals 15 residues. J lost 1 base, V lost 3 bases, and 2 bases had no gene match. Germline loops: CDR1 KGHSH, CDR2 LQKENI. Points on this clone: Its cognate antigen is unknown.

Data came from immunoSEQ multiplex PCR; TCRdb stores just in-frame clones and leaves some out. This repertoire shows 100,000 to 150,000 clones, approximately 80% found once; its top ten account for roughly 3.3%. This clonotype was obtained from a person between 18 and 75 years old in good health. The V gene is TRBV18, the J gene TRBJ2-1; TRBD1 agrees at 8 bases. Sequencing input: blood. In DNA form, the CDR3 reads TGTGCCAGCTCACCGAGGACAGGGTCCTACAATGAGCAGTTCTTC. Protein: CASSPRTGSYNEQFF.